These 26 T cell receptor beta chains came from one sample sequenced in a study of T cells after posttransplantation cyclophosphamide. TCRdb keeps only in-frame clones here, not all; method: immunoSEQ multiplex PCR. The sample records tens of thousands of clones, approximately 90% being singletons. The sequenced sample was PBMCs. These receptor sequences come from a woman aged 45-65 years in good health and a related stem cell transplant donor.

V and J are TRBV11-2 and TRBJ1-3; D is undetermined. The length of the CDR3 is 15 residues. Germline lookup yields CDR1 SGHAT and CDR2 FQNNGV. V lost 5 bases and J 1 base, leaving 12 bases between the germline ends. CDR3 in DNA: TGTGCCAGCAGCCCACACGTTGGTTCTGGAAACACCATATATTTT. It encodes CASSPHVGSGNTIYF.

The CDR3 loop is CASSPPGLAGTNEQFF. The CDR3, as DNA: TGTGCCAGCAGCCCTCCTGGACTAGCGGGGACCAATGAGCAGTTCTTC. The chain uses TRBV7-3 and TRBJ2-1; 12 bases are shared with TRBD2. Trimming at V came to 5 bases and at J to 6 bases, leaving 8 bases not matched to a gene. Germline V gene data show CDR1 as SGHTA and CDR2 as FQGTGA. CDR3 length equals 16 residues.

The table lists this clone with a count of one. The V call is TRBV5-1, the J call TRBJ1-2, with 12 positions matching TRBD1. V was clipped by 4 bases and J by 8 bases; unmatched bases: 6. This CDR3 has 14 residues. Germline V lookup: CDR1 SGHRS, CDR2 YFSETQ. CDR3 DNA sequence: TGCGCCAGCAGCGGCGGGACAGGGGGCGACGGCTACACCTTC. This gives the protein CASSGGTGGDGYTF.

V usage is TRBV5-5 and J usage is TRBJ1-5; D unclear. This CDR3 contains 17 residues. Germline V CDR1 and CDR2: SGHKS, YYEKEE (reference sequence). The V and J ends lost 0 bases and 4 bases respectively, with 17 bases between them. The CDR3 region is CASSLGVEARANQPQHF. The DNA for the CDR3 is TGTGCCAGCAGCTTGGGAGTTGAGGCGAGGGCTAATCAGCCCCAGCATTTT.

V usage is TRBV6-1 and J usage is TRBJ2-3, with 7 nucleotides matching TRBD1. Looked up from germline, CDR1 is MNHNS and CDR2 is SASEGT. The CDR3 is 14 residues long. V shed 6 bases and J 5 bases; nucleotides not matched to a gene: 8. The DNA of the CDR3 is TGTGCCAGCAGGGTACAGGGGCAAGGAGATACGCAGTATTTT. Its translation is CASRVQGQGDTQYF.

The gene calls are TRBV5-4 and TRBJ2-2; 7 bases line up with TRBD1. Germline V lookup: CDR1 SGHNT, CDR2 YYREEE (reference sequence). V was clipped by 3 bases and J by 4 bases; unmatched bases: 6. The CDR3 runs to 15 residues. CDR3 protein: CASSSQGLGTGELFF. The CDR3 nucleotides read TGTGCCAGCAGCTCACAGGGGCTGGGCACCGGGGAGCTGTTTTTT.

This clone was seen a few times. The CDR3 sequence is CASRPRGMRKLFF. CDR3 bases: TGTGCCAGTAGACCCCGGGGGATGAGAAAACTGTTTTTT. J is TRBJ1-4 and V is TRBV19; a possible D gene is TRBD1 (5 bases). Trimming removed 6 bases at V and 10 bases at J, with 15 bases between. This CDR3 comprises 13 residues. Germline assignment: CDR1 LNHDA and CDR2 SQIVND (reference sequence).

The chain recombines TRBV2 with TRBJ1-2; D may be TRBD1 (5 bases). Looked up from germline, CDR1 is SNHLY and CDR2 is FYNNEI. This CDR3 is built from 16 residues. V lost 3 bases, J lost 7 bases, and 21 bases lay in between. In DNA form, the CDR3 reads TGTGCCAGCAGTGATCGACTGGCAGCAGGGAGGGGTGGCTACACCTTC. Its translation: CASSDRLAAGRGGYTF.

The rearrangement links TRBV6-1 to TRBJ2-2; D is unclear. Germline V CDR1 and CDR2: MNHNS, SASEGT. The CDR3 is 11 amino acids. V dropped 8 bases and J dropped 5 bases, with 6 bases sitting between them. CDR3 in DNA: TGTGCCAGCCGGCGGACCGGGGAGCTGTTTTTT. It is translated as CASRRTGELFF.

The chain is built from TRBV28 and TRBJ2-1, with D perhaps TRBD1 (5 bases). V was trimmed by 1 base and J by 9 bases, leaving 16 bases between them. In germline, CDR1 is MDHEN, CDR2 SYDVKM. This CDR3 is 15 amino acids long. This CDR3 reads CASSLFGASLGEQFF. In DNA, the CDR3 is TGTGCCAGCAGTTTATTTGGGGCTAGTCTCGGTGAGCAGTTCTTC. The variable domain in full, completed from reference TRBV28 and TRBJ2-1, reads DVKVTQSSRYLVKRTGEKVFLECVQDMDHENMFWYRQDPGLGLRLIYFSYDVKMKEKGDIPEGYSVSREKKERFSLILESASTNQTSMYLCASSLFGASLGEQFFGPGTRLTVL.

The chain links TRBV19 to TRBJ2-7, with 7 bases that match TRBD1. CDR3 length: 13 residues. The ends lost 4 bases at V and 5 bases at J; junction bases unmatched: 5. Germline V gene sequence: CDR1 LNHDA, CDR2 SQIVND (reference sequence). CDR3 residues: CASSRGRGNEQYF. The CDR3 DNA reads TGTGCCAGTAGTAGAGGCAGGGGGAACGAGCAGTACTTC.

The chain combines TRBV19 with TRBJ1-1, with D possibly being TRBD1 (6 bases). V was cut by 3 bases and J by 5 bases, with 13 bases left in between. From germline, CDR1 is LNHDA and CDR2 SQIVND (reference sequence). The CDR3 loop spans 14 amino acids. The CDR3 sequence is CASSIRNRETEAFF. The DNA of the CDR3 is TGTGCCAGTAGTATTCGAAACAGGGAAACTGAAGCTTTCTTT.

CDR3 nucleotides: TGTGCCACCAGCAGAGATCGGGGGGCCAATCAGCCCCAGCATTTT. This encodes CATSRDRGANQPQHF. The rearrangement uses TRBV15 and TRBJ1-5, with TRBD1 as a possible D gene (6 bases). Trimming removed 0 bases at V and 3 bases at J, with 9 bases between. CDR3 length equals 15 residues. Germline loops: CDR1 LNHNV, CDR2 YYDKDF (reference sequence).

The chain couples TRBV6-1 to TRBJ2-7; TRBD1 agrees at 8 bases. Germline CDR1 is MNHNS and CDR2 is SASEGT. The CDR3 contains 15 residues. V trimming: 8 bases; J trimming: 5 bases; junction bases outside the gene matches: 14. The CDR3 is CASSLGAGGNDEQYF. The CDR3 coding sequence is TGTGCCAGCTCGTTGGGGGCAGGGGGCAACGACGAGCAGTACTTC.

CDR3 DNA sequence: TGTGCCAGCAGCTTGCGCGATAGGACTCTCTACGAGCAGTACTTC. Its translation: CASSLRDRTLYEQYF. The V call is TRBV5-4, the J call TRBJ2-7, with a weak D call TRBD2 (5 bases). The CDR3 totals 15 residues. Trimming cost V 1 base and J 3 bases, with 14 bases left between them. CDR1 and CDR2 from the germline V gene are SGHNT and YYREEE (reference sequence).

Comments on this clone: This sample includes further DNA sequences coding for the same CDR3. The V call is TRBV7-8, the J call TRBJ1-6; D might be TRBD1 (5 bases). The CDR3 extends over 13 amino acids. Germline CDR1 is SGHVS and CDR2 is FQNEAQ. The V gene lost 1 base and the J gene lost 9 bases, with 7 bases spanning the gap. The CDR3 DNA reads TGTGCCAGCAGCTTAGGCAGGGCTTCACCCCTCCACTTT. Amino acid sequence: CASSLGRASPLHF.

This chain's CDR3 is CASSLGGDSTGELFF. Here the CDR3 DNA reads TGTGCCAGCAGCCTGGGGGGCGATAGCACCGGGGAGCTGTTTTTT. The genes are TRBV5-5 and TRBJ2-2, with D perhaps assigned TRBD1 or TRBD2 (6 bases each). This CDR3 has 15 residues. With 4 bases removed from V and 4 bases from J, the gap between germline ends came to 14 bases. Looked up from germline, CDR1 is SGHKS and CDR2 is YYEKEE (reference sequence).

The rearrangement uses TRBV30 and TRBJ1-6, with 10 bases aligning to TRBD1. V trimming: 2 bases; J trimming: 12 bases; junction bases outside the gene matches: 4. The CDR3 has 13 amino acids. Germline V gives CDR1 GTSNPN, CDR2 SVGIG (reference sequence). CDR3 bases: TGTGCCTGGAGTCCCGGACAGGGGGTACCCCTCCACTTT. It translates to CAWSPGQGVPLHF.

CDR3 region: CASSLTSYNEQFF. The CDR3 nucleotides read TGTGCCAGCAGCTTGACTAGCTACAATGAGCAGTTCTTC. The chain employs TRBV7-9 and TRBJ2-1; possibly TRBD2 for D (6 bases). Germline values: CDR1 SEHNR, CDR2 FQNEAQ (reference sequence). Trimming pared 3 bases from V and 3 bases from J, leaving 6 bases between. This CDR3 contains 13 residues.

This chain uses TRBV27 with TRBJ2-1, with TRBD2 identical over 14 bases. The V gene's germline CDR1 is MNHEY and CDR2 SMNVEV (reference sequence). Trimming took 0 bases from V and 5 from J; bases not matched to a gene: 6. This CDR3 is 18 amino acids long. The CDR3 sequence: CASSLSGGLAGANNEQFF. As DNA, the CDR3 is TGTGCCAGCAGTTTATCGGGGGGACTAGCGGGGGCGAACAATGAGCAGTTCTTC.

This clone occurred a few times. A junction end diverges from the germline sequence, so it may reflect a read error. The chain couples TRBV6-1 to TRBJ1-3; unclear D gene. CDR1 and CDR2 (germline): MNHNS, SASEGT. The CDR3 sequence is 12 residues long. Written as DNA, the CDR3 is TGTGCCAGCAGTGAACCCCCAATTTGGGCCCCATTT. The encoded protein is CASSEPPIWAPF.

The chain joins TRBV6-5 to TRBJ2-7; D ambiguous. In germline, CDR1 is MNHEY, CDR2 SVGAGI. The V gene lost 7 bases and the J gene lost 2 bases, with 12 bases spanning the gap. The CDR3 has 13 amino acids. CDR3 amino acids: CASTSTLPYEQYF. The CDR3 DNA sequence: TGTGCCAGCACCTCCACTCTTCCCTACGAGCAGTACTTC.

As DNA, the CDR3 is TGCGCCAGCAGCTTCGGGACAGGGGGGACTGAAAAACTGTTTTTT. Encoded protein: CASSFGTGGTEKLFF. The V call is TRBV5-1, the J call TRBJ1-4; 11 positions agree with TRBD1. Per the germline V gene, CDR1 is SGHRS and CDR2 is YFSETQ. With 2 bases clipped from V and 7 bases from J, the junction kept 4 bases outside the gene matches. The CDR3 has 15 residues.

The CDR3 region has the DNA TGTGCCAGCAGTTTCGGCGACAGGTCTTCCTACGAGCAGTACTTC. Translation: CASSFGDRSSYEQYF. The rearrangement joins TRBV28 to TRBJ2-7, with D perhaps matching TRBD1 (6 bases). CDR3 length: 15 amino acids. The V gene lost 3 bases and the J gene lost 1 base, with 13 bases spanning the gap. Germline lookup yields CDR1 MDHEN and CDR2 SYDVKM.

The rearrangement uses TRBV19 and TRBJ1-2; 7 bases are a match to TRBD1. The CDR3 has 13 residues. Germline V CDR1 and CDR2: LNHDA, SQIVND (reference sequence). V dropped 6 bases and J dropped 6; count of bases not matched to a gene: 7. The CDR3 spells CASREGGLDGYTF. For the CDR3, the DNA is TGTGCCAGTAGGGAAGGGGGCTTGGATGGCTACACCTTC. Full variable domain (remainder filled in from reference TRBV19 and TRBJ1-2): DGGITQSPKYLFRKEGQNVTLSCEQNLNHDAMYWYRQDPGQGLRLIYYSQIVNDFQKGDIAEGYSVSREKKESFPLTVTSAQKNPTAFYLCASREGGLDGYTFGSGTRLTVV.

This chain joins TRBV10-3 and TRBJ2-7; 14 bases are a match to TRBD2. CDR1 is ENHRY and CDR2 is SYGVKD in the germline V gene. This CDR3 spans 21 amino acids. V was pared by 0 bases and J by 1 base, with 14 bases of the junction left unmatched. The CDR3, as DNA: TGTGCCATCAGTGAGTCAGGAACCATGGGACTAGCGGGAGTTACATCCTACGAGCAGTACTTC. This translates into CAISESGTMGLAGVTSYEQYF.